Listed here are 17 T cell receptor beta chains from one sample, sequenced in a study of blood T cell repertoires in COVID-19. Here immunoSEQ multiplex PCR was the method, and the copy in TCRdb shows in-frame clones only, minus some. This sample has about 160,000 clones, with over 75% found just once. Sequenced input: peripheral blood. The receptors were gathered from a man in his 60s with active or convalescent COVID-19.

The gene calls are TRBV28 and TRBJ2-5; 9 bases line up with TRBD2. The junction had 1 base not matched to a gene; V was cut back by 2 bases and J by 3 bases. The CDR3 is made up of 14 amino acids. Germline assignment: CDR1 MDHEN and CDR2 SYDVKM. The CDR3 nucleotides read TGTGCCAGCAGTTTAGCGGGAGGGGAAGAGACCCAGTACTTC. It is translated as CASSLAGGEETQYF.

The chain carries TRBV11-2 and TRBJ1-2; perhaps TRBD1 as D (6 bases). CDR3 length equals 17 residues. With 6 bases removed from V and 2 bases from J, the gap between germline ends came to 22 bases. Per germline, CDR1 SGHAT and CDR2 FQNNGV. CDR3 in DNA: TGTGCCAGCAGTCCTAAGCGGGGGCACACGAAGAACTATGGCTACACCTTC. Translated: CASSPKRGHTKNYGYTF.

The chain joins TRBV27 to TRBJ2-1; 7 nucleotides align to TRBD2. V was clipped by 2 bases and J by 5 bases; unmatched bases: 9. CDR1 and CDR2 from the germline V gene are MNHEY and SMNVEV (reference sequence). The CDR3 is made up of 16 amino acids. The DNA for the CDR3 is TGTGCCAGCAGTTTAGAAAGACTAGCACTAGACAATGAGCAGTTCTTC. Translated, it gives CASSLERLALDNEQFF.

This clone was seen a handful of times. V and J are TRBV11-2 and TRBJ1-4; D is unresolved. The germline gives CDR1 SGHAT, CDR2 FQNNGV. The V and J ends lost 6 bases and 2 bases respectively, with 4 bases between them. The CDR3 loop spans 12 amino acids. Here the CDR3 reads CASRLTNEKLFF. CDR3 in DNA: TGTGCCAGCAGACTCACTAATGAAAAACTGTTTTTT.

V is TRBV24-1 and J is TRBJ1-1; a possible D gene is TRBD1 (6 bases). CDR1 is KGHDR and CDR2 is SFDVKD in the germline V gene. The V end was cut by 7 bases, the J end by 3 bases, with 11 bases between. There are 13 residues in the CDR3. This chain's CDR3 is CATSKDSHTEAFF. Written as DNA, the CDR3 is TGTGCCACCAGCAAGGACAGTCACACTGAAGCTTTCTTT.

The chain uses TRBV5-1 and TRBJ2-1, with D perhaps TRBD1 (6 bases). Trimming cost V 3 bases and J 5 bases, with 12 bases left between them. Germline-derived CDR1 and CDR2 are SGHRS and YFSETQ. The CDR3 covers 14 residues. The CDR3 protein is CASSSQGINNEQFF. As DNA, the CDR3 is TGCGCCAGCAGCTCACAGGGAATTAACAATGAGCAGTTCTTC.

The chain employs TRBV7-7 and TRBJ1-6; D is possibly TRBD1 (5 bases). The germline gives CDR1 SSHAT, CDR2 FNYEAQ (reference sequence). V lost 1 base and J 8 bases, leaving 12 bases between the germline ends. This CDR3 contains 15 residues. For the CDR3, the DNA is TGTGCCAGCAGCTTAGATCCAGGGCCGGATTCACCCCTCCACTTT. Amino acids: CASSLDPGPDSPLHF.

DNA of the CDR3: TGTGCCAGCAGCCCCGGGACAGAGAATTCACCCCTCCACTTT. It codes for CASSPGTENSPLHF. The rearrangement uses TRBV7-2 and TRBJ1-6; TRBD1 agrees at 7 bases. The V gene end was trimmed by 5 bases and the J gene end by 7 bases; junction bases not matched to a gene: 5. This CDR3 region has 14 residues. Looked up from germline, CDR1 is SGHTA and CDR2 is FQGNSA.

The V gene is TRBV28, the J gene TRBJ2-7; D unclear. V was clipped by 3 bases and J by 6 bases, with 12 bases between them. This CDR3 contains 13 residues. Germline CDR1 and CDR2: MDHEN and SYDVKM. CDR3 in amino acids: CASSLPRSSEQYF. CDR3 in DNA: TGTGCCAGCAGTTTGCCCCGGTCTAGCGAGCAGTACTTC. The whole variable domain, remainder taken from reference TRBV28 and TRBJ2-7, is DVKVTQSSRYLVKRTGEKVFLECVQDMDHENMFWYRQDPGLGLRLIYFSYDVKMKEKGDIPEGYSVSREKKERFSLILESASTNQTSMYLCASSLPRSSEQYFGPGTRLTVT.

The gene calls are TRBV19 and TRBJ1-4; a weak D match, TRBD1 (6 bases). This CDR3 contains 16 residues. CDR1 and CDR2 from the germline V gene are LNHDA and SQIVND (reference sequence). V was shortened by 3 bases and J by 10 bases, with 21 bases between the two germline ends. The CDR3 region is CASSIRVARGGGKLFF. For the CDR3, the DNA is TGTGCCAGTAGTATTAGGGTGGCCCGCGGGGGCGGAAAACTGTTTTTT.

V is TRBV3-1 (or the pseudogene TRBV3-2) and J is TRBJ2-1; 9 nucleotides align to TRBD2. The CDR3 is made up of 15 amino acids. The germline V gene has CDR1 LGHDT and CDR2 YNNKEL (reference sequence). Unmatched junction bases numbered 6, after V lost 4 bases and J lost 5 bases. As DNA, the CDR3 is TGTGCCAGCAGCCTGAGGGCTAGCGGGAACAATGAGCAGTTCTTC. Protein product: CASSLRASGNNEQFF.

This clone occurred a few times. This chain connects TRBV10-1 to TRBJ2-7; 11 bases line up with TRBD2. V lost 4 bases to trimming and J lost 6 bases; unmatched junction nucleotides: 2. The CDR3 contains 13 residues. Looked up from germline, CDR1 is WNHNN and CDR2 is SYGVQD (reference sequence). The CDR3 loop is CASSASGRLEQYF. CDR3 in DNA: TGCGCCAGCAGTGCTAGCGGGAGGCTCGAGCAGTACTTC.

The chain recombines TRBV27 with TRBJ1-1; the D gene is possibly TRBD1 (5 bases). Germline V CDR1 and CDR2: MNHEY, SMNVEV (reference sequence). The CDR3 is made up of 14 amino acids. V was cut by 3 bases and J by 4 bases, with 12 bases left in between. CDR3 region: CASSFNRKGTEAFF. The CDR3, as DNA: TGTGCCAGCAGTTTTAACAGGAAGGGCACTGAAGCTTTCTTT.

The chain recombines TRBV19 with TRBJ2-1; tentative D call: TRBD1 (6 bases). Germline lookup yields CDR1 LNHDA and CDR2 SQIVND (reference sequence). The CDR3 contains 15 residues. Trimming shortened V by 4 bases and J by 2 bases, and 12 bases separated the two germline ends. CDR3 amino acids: CASSNEGVAYNEQFF. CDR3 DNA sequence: TGTGCCAGTAGTAATGAGGGGGTGGCCTACAATGAGCAGTTCTTC. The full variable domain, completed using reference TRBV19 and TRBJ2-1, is DGGITQSPKYLFRKEGQNVTLSCEQNLNHDAMYWYRQDPGQGLRLIYYSQIVNDFQKGDIAEGYSVSREKKESFPLTVTSAQKNPTAFYLCASSNEGVAYNEQFFGPGTRLTVL.

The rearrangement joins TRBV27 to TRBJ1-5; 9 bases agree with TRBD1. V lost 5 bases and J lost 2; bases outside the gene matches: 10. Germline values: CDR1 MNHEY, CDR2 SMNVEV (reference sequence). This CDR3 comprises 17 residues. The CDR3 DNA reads TGTGCCAGCAGTGCAGACAGGGGGAAGTATGGCAATCAGCCCCAGCATTTT. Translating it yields CASSADRGKYGNQPQHF.

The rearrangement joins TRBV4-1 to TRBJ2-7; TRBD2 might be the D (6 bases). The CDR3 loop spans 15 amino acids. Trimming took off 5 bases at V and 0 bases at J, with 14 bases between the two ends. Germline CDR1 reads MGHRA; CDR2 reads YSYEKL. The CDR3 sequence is CASSAHSGDSYEQYF. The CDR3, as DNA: TGCGCCAGCAGCGCCCATAGCGGAGACTCCTACGAGCAGTACTTC.

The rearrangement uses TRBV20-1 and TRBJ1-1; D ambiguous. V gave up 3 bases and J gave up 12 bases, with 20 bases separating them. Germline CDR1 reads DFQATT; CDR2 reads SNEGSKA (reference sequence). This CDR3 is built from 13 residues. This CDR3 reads CSASLRNTESTFF. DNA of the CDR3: TGCAGTGCTAGTTTGAGGAACACTGAATCGACTTTCTTT.